This TCR beta chain came from a study of shared clonotypes between healthy human individuals. The wider study: Each donor's CD4 naive and CD4 memory cells filled three plates apiece, CD8 naive two, and CD8 memory one. General study points: Relative to memory subsets, naive subsets generally showed larger estimated richness.

The study drew its donors from healthy HIV-negative adults without recent acute infections or vaccinations. TCRdb's table, derived via immunoSEQ multiplex PCR, lists solely in-frame clones and lacks some. The profile shows millions of clones, roughly 92% of them singletons. Worth noting for this clone: Its antigen is unidentified.

The sequence came from a man between 18 and 29 years old in good health. Sequencing was carried out using naive CD4+ T cells sorted from blood. The subset: CD45RA+ positively selected.

In DNA form, the CDR3 reads TGTGCCAGCAGTGATTACCGACAGAGCCGTAGCAATCAGCCCCAGCATTTT. It yields the protein CASSDYRQSRSNQPQHF. The rearrangement joins TRBV6-1 to TRBJ1-5; tentatively, D is TRBD1 (5 bases). This CDR3 has 17 amino acids. Deletions cut 3 bases from V and 0 bases from J, with 15 bases between. The germline CDR1 and CDR2 sequences are MNHNS and SASEGT.